This TCR beta chain was retrieved from a study of blood T cell repertoires in COVID-19. The CDR3 runs 13 residues. V was pared by 3 bases and J by 7 bases, with 11 bases between. CDR1 SNHLY and CDR2 FYNNEI come from the germline V gene. Assay: immunoSEQ multiplex PCR; the TCRdb copy retains only in-frame clones and omits some. The repertoire holds about 89,000 clones, with over 60% as singletons. The receptor comes from a human donor in a cohort sampled during active COVID-19. The sequenced sample consisted of peripheral blood. The V call is TRBV2, the J call TRBJ2-3; TRBD2 might be the D (5 bases). CDR3 sequence reads: CASSEAPGNTQYF. The CDR3 DNA is TGTGCCAGCAGTGAGGCACCCGGGAATACGCAGTATTTT.